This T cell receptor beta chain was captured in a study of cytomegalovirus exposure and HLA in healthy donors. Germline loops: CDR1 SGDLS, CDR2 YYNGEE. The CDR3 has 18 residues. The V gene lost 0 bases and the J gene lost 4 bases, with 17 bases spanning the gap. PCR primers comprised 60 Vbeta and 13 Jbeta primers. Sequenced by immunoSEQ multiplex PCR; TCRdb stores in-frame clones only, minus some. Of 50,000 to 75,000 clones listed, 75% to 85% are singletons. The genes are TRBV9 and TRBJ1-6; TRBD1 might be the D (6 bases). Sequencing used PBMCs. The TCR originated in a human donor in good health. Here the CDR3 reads CASSVDFRGLNYNSPLHF. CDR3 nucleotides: TGTGCCAGCAGCGTAGACTTCAGGGGTCTAAATTATAATTCACCCCTCCACTTT. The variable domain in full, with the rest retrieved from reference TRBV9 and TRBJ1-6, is DSGVTQTPKHLITATGQRVTLRCSPRSGDLSVYWYQQSLDQGLQFLIQYYNGEERAKGNILERFSAQQFPDLHSELNLSSLELGDSALYFCASSVDFRGLNYNSPLHFGNGTRLTVT.